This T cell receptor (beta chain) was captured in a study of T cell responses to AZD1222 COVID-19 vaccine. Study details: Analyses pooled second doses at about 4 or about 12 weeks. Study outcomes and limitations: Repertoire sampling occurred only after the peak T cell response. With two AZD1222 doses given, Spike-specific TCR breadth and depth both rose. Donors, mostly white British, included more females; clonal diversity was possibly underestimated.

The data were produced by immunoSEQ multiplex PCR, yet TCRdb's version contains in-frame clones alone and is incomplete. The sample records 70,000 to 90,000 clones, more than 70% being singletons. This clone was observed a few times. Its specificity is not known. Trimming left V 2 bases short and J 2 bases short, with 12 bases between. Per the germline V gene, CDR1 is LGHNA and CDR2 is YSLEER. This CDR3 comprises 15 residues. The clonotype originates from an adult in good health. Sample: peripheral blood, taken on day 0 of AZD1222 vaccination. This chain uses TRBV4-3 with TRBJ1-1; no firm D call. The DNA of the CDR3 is TGCGCCAGCAGCCAAACTATCGTTACAAACACTGAAGCTTTCTTT. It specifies CASSQTIVTNTEAFF.